This TCR beta chain was sequenced in a study of blood T cell repertoires in COVID-19. About the study: The origin of the acute and convalescent COVID-19 samples was the United States, Italy and Spain.

CDR1 is SGHTA, CDR2 FQGNSA, per germline. J gave up 6 bases and V 1 base, and 1 base lay outside the gene matches. CDR3 length: 14 amino acids. Original processing notes: Estimation of nucleated cell counts relied on the amplification of reference gene primers. This table comes from immunoSEQ multiplex PCR, and its TCRdb copy is limited to in-frame clones, with some not included. V and J calls and clone size are as listed in that table; D and trimming were resolved from the DNA. The data contain over 150,000 clones, about 88% of them singletons. Participant ages covered roughly 18 to 89 years across about 22 US areas. In Cohort 3, a recovered donor had either two negative PCRs, clearance, or symptom resolution.

This TCR came from a woman aged 25 to 39 who had recovered from COVID-19. Sequenced input: PBMCs or T cells enriched from blood (not recorded which). This chain uses TRBV7-2 with TRBJ2-3, with 10 positions matching TRBD2. In DNA form, the CDR3 reads TGTGCCAGCAGCTTAGGAGCGGGGGGGGATACGCAGTATTTT. As protein: CASSLGAGGDTQYF.